The 13 T cell receptor beta chains given below trace back to one sample, sequenced in a study of cytomegalovirus exposure and HLA in healthy donors. The PCR was carried out with 60 Vbeta primers and 13 Jbeta primers. The table came from immunoSEQ multiplex PCR; TCRdb's copy has only in-frame clones and leaves some out. The sample includes 65,000 to 85,000 clones, 70% to 85% seen only once; the top ten take approximately 3%. The source material was PBMCs. The receptors stem from a man aged 50 to 60 in good health and CMV-seropositive.

The CDR3 sequence is CATSPQRGNNEQFF. The DNA for the CDR3 is TGTGCCACCAGCCCACAAAGGGGGAACAATGAGCAGTTCTTC. The chain uses TRBV15 and TRBJ2-1; D is perhaps TRBD1 (6 bases). The CDR3 is 14 residues long. Trimming stripped 5 bases from V and 5 bases from J, with 13 bases between. Germline CDR1 is LNHNV and CDR2 is YYDKDF (reference sequence).

The chain employs TRBV28 and TRBJ2-7; 7 nucleotides match TRBD2. The length of the CDR3 is 12 residues. Germline V gene data show CDR1 as MDHEN and CDR2 as SYDVKM. V lost 6 bases and J lost 3; bases outside the gene matches: 2. CDR3 loop: CASRSGVYEQYF. CDR3 in DNA: TGTGCCAGCAGGAGCGGGGTCTACGAGCAGTACTTC.

The gene calls are TRBV28 and TRBJ2-4, with D possibly matching TRBD1 (6 bases). CDR1 and CDR2 from the germline V gene are MDHEN and SYDVKM. V lost 7 bases and J lost 0, with 16 bases in between. This CDR3 has 16 residues. The CDR3 bases are TGTGCCAGCACAATCGGACAGTCACTAGCCAAAAACATTCAGTACTTC. Translating it yields CASTIGQSLAKNIQYF.

The chain has TRBV5-1 and TRBJ1-1; a possible D gene is TRBD1 (5 bases). The CDR3 consists of 14 residues. V was cut by 2 bases and J by 1 base, with 9 bases left in between. CDR1 SGHRS and CDR2 YFSETQ come from the germline V gene. The DNA for the CDR3 is TGCGCCAGCAGCTTCGGACAATCGAACACTGAAGCTTTCTTT. Protein: CASSFGQSNTEAFF.

A few counts support this clone. The chain is built from TRBV27 and TRBJ2-3, with unresolved D. Germline CDR1 MNHEY, CDR2 SMNVEV (reference sequence). This CDR3 is built from 15 residues. Trimming stripped 3 bases from V and 0 bases from J, with 10 bases between. The chain's CDR3 is CASSFVTKSTDTQYF. CDR3 nucleotides: TGTGCCAGCAGTTTTGTGACAAAGAGCACAGATACGCAGTATTTT.

This clone was seen a few times. The rearrangement links TRBV29-1 to TRBJ2-1; 10 positions agree with TRBD2. The V gene's germline CDR1 is SQVTM and CDR2 ANQGSEA. The CDR3 is 14 amino acids. J gave up 14 bases and V 2 bases, and 12 bases lay outside the gene matches. CDR3 in amino acids: CSVELLAGGLGEFF. The CDR3, as DNA: TGCAGCGTTGAATTGTTAGCGGGAGGCCTGGGTGAGTTCTTC.

DNA for the CDR3: TGCGCCAGCTCACTAGCGGATACTTACACAGATACGCAGTATTTT. It encodes CASSLADTYTDTQYF. V is TRBV5-1 and J is TRBJ2-3, with 8 bases identical to TRBD2. The V and J ends lost 7 bases and 2 bases, in that order; junction bases with no gene match: 9. Per germline, CDR1 SGHRS and CDR2 YFSETQ. The CDR3 is made up of 15 amino acids.

The table lists this clone with a count of one. The chain combines TRBV2 with TRBJ2-5; TRBD2 aligns across 7 bases. J was trimmed by 1 base and V by 8 bases; bases with no gene match: 13. CDR3 length: 16 amino acids. Germline V gene lookup returns CDR1 SNHLY and CDR2 FYNNEI. The CDR3 reads CASDRRSAGVQETQYF. Here the CDR3 DNA reads TGTGCCAGCGACCGCCGTAGCGCGGGAGTCCAAGAGACCCAGTACTTC.

The V gene is TRBV11-1, the J gene TRBJ2-4, with TRBD2 identical over 11 bases. The CDR3 sequence is 16 residues long. Germline CDR1 reads SGHAT; CDR2 reads FQDESV (reference sequence). V lost 7 bases to trimming and J lost 0 bases; unmatched junction nucleotides: 5. CDR3 sequence: CASNAGLAGAKNIQYF. CDR3 nucleotide sequence: TGTGCCAGCAACGCAGGACTAGCGGGAGCCAAAAACATTCAGTACTTC.

This clone was counted between two and nine times. CDR3 in amino acids: CASSLSADRGAYGYTF. In DNA, the CDR3 is TGTGCCAGCAGTTTATCGGCCGACAGGGGTGCTTATGGCTACACCTTC. The V and J genes are TRBV27 and TRBJ1-2; 8 bases are a match to TRBD1. Germline loops: CDR1 MNHEY, CDR2 SMNVEV (reference sequence). The CDR3 is 16 residues long. Trimming removed 0 bases from V and 5 bases from J; junction bases left unmatched: 8.

The chain uses TRBV7-2 and TRBJ2-1, with 9 bases aligning to TRBD1. J lost 6 bases, V lost 5 bases, and 5 bases had no gene match. Germline CDR1 and CDR2: SGHTA and FQGNSA. This CDR3 region has 14 residues. The CDR3: CASSQGQGSNEQFF. CDR3 coding DNA: TGTGCCAGCAGCCAAGGACAGGGGAGCAATGAGCAGTTCTTC.

The sample holds a few counts of this clone. The genes are TRBV11-3 and TRBJ1-2; D gene unclear. The germline CDR1 and CDR2 sequences are SGHNT and YENEEA. This CDR3 is built from 12 residues. V lost 5 bases and J 3 bases, leaving 7 bases between the germline ends. As DNA, the CDR3 is TGTGCCAGCAGCGGGCGCGACTATGGCTACACCTTC. It codes for CASSGRDYGYTF. Full variable domain (rest looked up from reference TRBV11-3 and TRBJ1-2): EAGVVQSPRYKIIEKKQPVAFWCNPISGHNTLYWYLQNLGQGPELLIRYENEEAVDDSQLPKDRFSAERLKGVDSTLKIQPAELGDSAVYLCASSGRDYGYTFGSGTRLTVV.

The V gene is TRBV7-8, the J gene TRBJ2-7; TRBD1 matches at 8 bases. Germline V gene data show CDR1 as SGHVS and CDR2 as FQNEAQ. The V gene end was trimmed by 1 base and the J gene end by 5 bases; junction bases not matched to a gene: 4. This CDR3 region has 14 residues. The CDR3: CASSLGTGLDEQYF. The CDR3, as DNA: TGTGCCAGCAGCTTAGGGACAGGGTTGGACGAGCAGTACTTC.